These 17 T cell receptor beta chains were all obtained from the same sample, sequenced in a study of T-cell reconstitution after alpha-beta-depleted transplantation in children. TCRbeta library preparation incorporated unique molecular identifiers. TCRdb called the PCR reads again in MiXCR, with one record for every CDR3 protein. The table shows about 110,000 distinct CDR3 sequences, with approximately 6.9% occurring only once. The source was PBMCs, mostly from graft donor cells, collected 360 days after TCRalphabeta/CD19-depleted stem cell transplant. These TCRs come from a male patient aged 2 to 10 who had a stem cell transplant for acute lymphoblastic leukemia, so the T cells may come from the graft donor.

Many counts were recorded for this clonotype. V and J are TRBV7-9 and TRBJ2-7; D unresolved. Trimming left V 7 bases short and J 2 bases short, with 18 bases between. The CDR3 has 15 amino acids. Germline CDR1 and CDR2: SEHNR and FQNEAQ (reference sequence). CDR3 residues: CASTGSIGRPYEQYF. The CDR3 region has the DNA TGTGCCAGCACCGGCTCCATTGGACGGCCCTACGAGCAGTACTTC.

At least ten counts were recorded for this clonotype. The genes are TRBV7-9 and TRBJ1-5, with D hard to call. Looked up from germline, CDR1 is SEHNR and CDR2 is FQNEAQ (reference sequence). The CDR3 loop spans 14 amino acids. V shed 5 bases and J shed 0 bases, with 8 bases lying between them. The CDR3 reads CASSTSHSNQPQHF. The CDR3 DNA follows: TGTGCCAGCAGCACTTCACATAGCAATCAGCCCCAGCATTTT. Combining the CDR3 with reference TRBV7-9 and TRBJ1-5 gives the whole variable domain DTGVSQNPRHKITKRGQNVTFRCDPISEHNRLYWYRQTLGQGPEFLTYFQNEAQLEKSRLLSDRFSAERPKGSFSTLEIQRTEQGDSAMYLCASSTSHSNQPQHFGDGTRLSIL.

V is TRBV7-9 and J is TRBJ2-7, with D unresolved. Germline V gene data show CDR1 as SEHNR and CDR2 as FQNEAQ (reference sequence). The CDR3 contains 15 residues. The ends were cut back, 4 bases at V and 1 base at J, with 14 bases in the middle. CDR3 nucleotides: TGTGCCAGCAGCTCCCCGGAAGACGCTTCCTACGAGCAGTACTTC. The encoded protein is CASSSPEDASYEQYF.

This clonotype was recorded a few times. The rearrangement joins TRBV2 to TRBJ2-5; 8 nucleotides line up with TRBD2. The V gene end was trimmed by 3 bases and the J gene end by 2 bases; junction bases not matched to a gene: 5. Germline V lookup: CDR1 SNHLY, CDR2 FYNNEI. CDR3 size: 15 residues. The CDR3 bases are TGTGCCAGCAGTGAGGGGCGGGAGGTACAAGAGACCCAGTACTTC. Translated, it gives CASSEGREVQETQYF.

At least ten counts were recorded for this clonotype. The chain is built from TRBV5-1 and TRBJ2-1, with 9 bases aligning to TRBD1. The V gene's germline CDR1 is SGHRS and CDR2 YFSETQ. V was clipped by 3 bases and J by 1 base; unmatched bases: 5. The CDR3 runs 16 residues. The DNA of the CDR3 is TGCGCCAGCAGCTCAAGACAGGGGGGATCCTACAATGAGCAGTTCTTC. Translated: CASSSRQGGSYNEQFF.

The V gene is TRBV6-2 or TRBV6-3, the J gene TRBJ2-7; the match to TRBD1 covers 8 bases. Germline lookup yields CDR1 MNHEY and CDR2 SVGEGT. This CDR3 is 16 amino acids long. J was trimmed by 6 bases and V by 8 bases; bases with no gene match: 18. The CDR3 loop is CASYRRTGKEVSEQYF. The CDR3, as DNA: TGTGCCAGCTATCGAAGGACAGGGAAGGAGGTCTCCGAGCAGTACTTC.

There are a few counts of this clonotype. V gene TRBV11-2 combines with J gene TRBJ1-2; D ambiguous. CDR3 length: 15 amino acids. Germline CDR1 and CDR2: SGHAT and FQNNGV. Between the trimmed V and J ends, which lost 4 bases and 5 bases, there was a span of 17 bases. CDR3 amino acids: CASSYPEGGIYGYTF. The CDR3 DNA follows: TGTGCCAGCAGCTACCCGGAGGGAGGTATATATGGCTACACCTTC.

The V gene is TRBV5-5, the J gene TRBJ2-7; D is undetermined. V gave up 5 bases and J gave up 3 bases, with 15 bases separating them. This CDR3 has 14 amino acids. Looked up from germline, CDR1 is SGHKS and CDR2 is YYEKEE (reference sequence). The CDR3 loop is CASSAGFRCYEQYF. In DNA form, the CDR3 reads TGTGCCAGCAGTGCCGGGTTCCGCTGCTACGAGCAGTACTTC.

In this sample, this clonotype turned up many times. The chain carries TRBV24-1 and TRBJ2-5; 7 nucleotides match TRBD1. V lost 5 bases to trimming and J lost 1 base; unmatched junction nucleotides: 3. Germline V gene sequence: CDR1 KGHDR, CDR2 SFDVKD. This CDR3 has 14 amino acids. The CDR3 DNA is TGTGCCACCAGTGGGGACAGTGGCCAAGAGACCCAGTACTTC. It codes for CATSGDSGQETQYF.

This CDR3 is CASSVVASGGYTDTQYF. CDR3 nucleotides: TGTGCCAGCAGTGTAGTGGCTAGCGGGGGGTACACAGATACGCAGTATTTT. The rearrangement uses TRBV2 and TRBJ2-3; TRBD2 matches at 11 bases. This CDR3 region has 17 residues. Germline-derived CDR1 and CDR2 are SNHLY and FYNNEI. J gave up 2 bases and V 4 bases, and 8 bases lay outside the gene matches.

This sequence joins TRBV5-1 and TRBJ2-7, with no clear D. CDR3 length: 15 amino acids. Germline-derived CDR1 and CDR2 are SGHRS and YFSETQ. V dropped 0 bases and J dropped 4 bases, with 14 bases sitting between them. The chain's CDR3 is CASSLGGSGRYEQYF. The CDR3 DNA follows: TGCGCCAGCAGCTTGGGAGGCTCTGGGCGATACGAGCAGTACTTC.

In its sample, this clonotype was seen many times. The chain has TRBV7-8 and TRBJ2-7, with D uncertain. Germline values: CDR1 SGHVS, CDR2 FQNEAQ. CDR3 size: 13 residues. With 5 bases removed from V and 4 bases from J, the gap between germline ends came to 12 bases. In nucleotides, the CDR3 is TGTGCCAGCAGCGAACTTTCCCCGTACGAGCAGTACTTC. This sequence encodes CASSELSPYEQYF.

In this sample, this clonotype turned up many times. The gene calls are TRBV28 and TRBJ2-3; the D gene could be TRBD1 or TRBD2 (5 bases each). This CDR3 is built from 15 residues. Trimming shortened V by 7 bases and J by 1 base, and 15 bases separated the two germline ends. Germline loops: CDR1 MDHEN, CDR2 SYDVKM. Written as DNA, the CDR3 is TGTGCCAGCATACAAAGTCTGGGGGGCACAGATACGCAGTATTTT. Translating it yields CASIQSLGGTDTQYF.

This clonotype has ten or more counts. The chain employs TRBV29-1 and TRBJ2-4; a possible D gene is TRBD1 (5 bases). Per the germline V gene, CDR1 is SQVTM and CDR2 is ANQGSEA. Trimming took 4 bases from V and 7 from J, leaving 11 bases between them. This CDR3 has 12 amino acids. The DNA for the CDR3 is TGCAGCGTTGTAGGGGTAGGGAACATTCAGTACTTC. Translated: CSVVGVGNIQYF.

The chain uses TRBV7-9 and TRBJ1-4; D not resolved. Germline V gives CDR1 SEHNR, CDR2 FQNEAQ (reference sequence). CDR3 length equals 13 residues. Trimming removed 8 bases at V and 8 bases at J, with 15 bases between. The CDR3 bases are TGTGCCAGCCGCAGAGAGACCCCAGAAAAACTGTTTTTT. This sequence encodes CASRRETPEKLFF. The whole variable domain, remainder taken from reference TRBV7-9 and TRBJ1-4, is DTGVSQNPRHKITKRGQNVTFRCDPISEHNRLYWYRQTLGQGPEFLTYFQNEAQLEKSRLLSDRFSAERPKGSFSTLEIQRTEQGDSAMYLCASRRETPEKLFFGSGTQLSVL.

This clonotype was recorded at least ten times. The chain combines TRBV10-3 with TRBJ1-5; D remains ambiguous. This CDR3 region has 14 residues. Germline CDR1 ENHRY, CDR2 SYGVKD. Between the trimmed V and J ends, which lost 8 bases and 0 bases, there was a span of 11 bases. The CDR3, as DNA: TGTGCCATCGGACGGGAGATTAGCAATCAGCCCCAGCATTTT. This codes for CAIGREISNQPQHF.

Ten or more counts support this clonotype. This sequence joins TRBV5-1 and TRBJ2-1; D not resolved. V was trimmed by 0 bases and J by 11 bases, leaving 6 bases between them. CDR3 length: 11 amino acids. Germline CDR1 is SGHRS and CDR2 is YFSETQ. The CDR3 DNA follows: TGCGCCAGCAGCTTGGGCCCGCAGCAGTTCTTC. Protein: CASSLGPQQFF.